One and the same sample provided the 23 T cell receptor beta chains below, sequenced in a study of blood T cell repertoires in COVID-19. Measured with immunoSEQ multiplex PCR; TCRdb has only the in-frame clones, and not every one. The profile shows some 400,000 clones, approximately 89% of them singletons. Sequenced material: peripheral blood. The receptors shown here come from a woman aged 25 to 39 with COVID-19, enrolled during active disease.

DNA of the CDR3: TGTGCCACCAGTGATACGTCGAGCGGGAGAGGCTCCTACAATGAGCAGTTCTTC. This codes for CATSDTSSGRGSYNEQFF. This chain links TRBV24-1 with TRBJ2-1, with TRBD2 matching 8 bases. This CDR3 comprises 18 residues. V dropped 3 bases and J dropped 0; count of bases not matched to a gene: 9. Per germline, CDR1 KGHDR and CDR2 SFDVKD.

A few counts support this clone. The V gene is TRBV6-5, the J gene TRBJ1-1; D is unclear. V lost 3 bases, J lost 0 bases, and 8 bases lay in between. The CDR3 loop spans 14 amino acids. Germline CDR1 reads MNHEY; CDR2 reads SVGAGI. CDR3 nucleotide sequence: TGTGCCAGCAGTTATGGCCTCATGAACACTGAAGCTTTCTTT. Encoded protein: CASSYGLMNTEAFF.

CDR3 sequence (DNA): TGTGCCTGGAGTGTATACCGGGAGGGCCGCGAGCAGTACTTC. Its translation: CAWSVYREGREQYF. The V and J genes are TRBV30 and TRBJ2-7, with 8 bases identical to TRBD2. There are 14 residues in the CDR3. The V gene end was trimmed by 0 bases and the J gene end by 6 bases; junction bases not matched to a gene: 7. The V gene's germline CDR1 is GTSNPN and CDR2 SVGIG (reference sequence).

This chain uses TRBV6-5 with TRBJ2-5; TRBD2 matches at 7 bases. V was pared by 5 bases and J by 5 bases, with 8 bases of the junction left unmatched. The CDR3 covers 14 residues. Germline V gene data show CDR1 as MNHEY and CDR2 as SVGAGI. Here the CDR3 DNA reads TGTGCCAGCAGTCCACGAGGACTAGACGAGACCCAGTACTTC. Residues: CASSPRGLDETQYF.

The gene calls are TRBV2 and TRBJ1-1, with 7 bases fitting TRBD1. Germline V gives CDR1 SNHLY, CDR2 FYNNEI. This CDR3 comprises 15 residues. V was clipped by 5 bases and J by 1 base; unmatched bases: 7. For the CDR3, the DNA is TGTGCCAGCAGTCGAACCGGGACAGAGAACACTGAAGCTTTCTTT. Protein: CASSRTGTENTEAFF.

The gene calls are TRBV30 and TRBJ1-2, with 8 bases fitting TRBD1. Trimming took 8 bases from V and 4 from J; bases not matched to a gene: 6. The CDR3 is 12 amino acids. The germline V gene has CDR1 GTSNPN and CDR2 SVGIG (reference sequence). The chain's CDR3 is CAGRDRTYGYTF. CDR3 in DNA: TGTGCCGGCCGGGACAGGACCTATGGCTACACCTTC. Variable domain in full (rest from reference TRBV30 and TRBJ1-2): SQTIHQWPATLVQPVGSPLSLECTVEGTSNPNLYWYRQAAGRGLQLLFYSVGIGQISSEVPQNLSASRPQDRQFILSSKKLLLSDSGFYLCAGRDRTYGYTFGSGTRLTVV.

The rearrangement joins TRBV5-5 to TRBJ2-7; D is possibly TRBD1 (6 bases). The CDR3 runs 16 residues. Trimming took off 4 bases at V and 0 bases at J, with 17 bases between the two ends. Per germline, CDR1 SGHKS and CDR2 YYEKEE (reference sequence). DNA of the CDR3: TGTGCCAGCAGCCTACCGACAGGCGCGGGCTCCTACGAGCAGTACTTC. The encoded protein is CASSLPTGAGSYEQYF.

The chain combines TRBV2 with TRBJ2-1, with 12 bases fitting TRBD2. The CDR3 runs to 14 residues. V dropped 6 bases and J dropped 7; count of bases not matched to a gene: 4. Germline V CDR1 and CDR2: SNHLY, FYNNEI. The CDR3 sequence: CASRQTSGSNEQFF. CDR3 DNA: TGTGCCAGCAGGCAGACTAGCGGGAGTAATGAGCAGTTCTTC.

V and J are TRBV7-2 and TRBJ2-3; D is unclear. Trimming stripped 0 bases from V and 5 bases from J, with 12 bases between. Germline V gives CDR1 SGHTA, CDR2 FQGNSA. The CDR3 loop spans 15 amino acids. This chain's CDR3 is CASSLAKTLKDTQYF. In DNA, the CDR3 is TGTGCCAGCAGCTTAGCGAAAACTCTCAAAGATACGCAGTATTTT.

This clone was counted a few times. The rearrangement links TRBV18 to TRBJ2-7; D is unclear. Germline loops: CDR1 KGHSH, CDR2 LQKENI. V was trimmed by 3 bases and J by 1 base, leaving 13 bases between them. The CDR3 length is 15 residues. DNA for the CDR3: TGTGCCAGCTCACCTCGAGGAGAGTCTTCCTACGAGCAGTACTTC. Translation: CASSPRGESSYEQYF.

The chain joins TRBV28 to TRBJ2-7, with 11 nucleotides matching TRBD1. The V and J ends lost 2 bases and 3 bases, in that order; junction bases with no gene match: 3. Looked up from germline, CDR1 is MDHEN and CDR2 is SYDVKM. The CDR3 totals 15 residues. CDR3 in DNA: TGTGCCAGCAGTTTACCGGACAGGGGGCTCTACGAGCAGTACTTC. It encodes CASSLPDRGLYEQYF. The full variable domain, its missing parts supplied by reference TRBV28 and TRBJ2-7, is DVKVTQSSRYLVKRTGEKVFLECVQDMDHENMFWYRQDPGLGLRLIYFSYDVKMKEKGDIPEGYSVSREKKERFSLILESASTNQTSMYLCASSLPDRGLYEQYFGPGTRLTVT.

CDR3 nucleotides: TGTGCCAGCAGCGTAGGAGTGGGACAGCATCCTTATGGCTACACCTTC. Amino acid sequence: CASSVGVGQHPYGYTF. The chain has TRBV9 and TRBJ1-2; 7 bases match TRBD1. From germline, CDR1 is SGDLS and CDR2 YYNGEE. The CDR3 has 16 amino acids. After removal of 0 bases from V and 5 bases from J, the junction contained 10 bases not matched to a gene. Complete variable domain (other parts from reference TRBV9 and TRBJ1-2): DSGVTQTPKHLITATGQRVTLRCSPRSGDLSVYWYQQSLDQGLQFLIQYYNGEERAKGNILERFSAQQFPDLHSELNLSSLELGDSALYFCASSVGVGQHPYGYTFGSGTRLTVV.

This sequence joins TRBV12-3 or TRBV12-4 and TRBJ2-5; D unclear. There are 12 residues in the CDR3. Trimming took off 4 bases at V and 2 bases at J, with 5 bases between the two ends. The CDR3 here is CASSSYQETQYF. Here the CDR3 DNA reads TGTGCCAGCAGTTCGTATCAAGAGACCCAGTACTTC.

The rearrangement links TRBV5-1 to TRBJ2-7, with 8 bases identical to TRBD2. Germline V gene lookup returns CDR1 SGHRS and CDR2 YFSETQ. The CDR3 sequence is 15 residues long. V shed 0 bases and J 2 bases; nucleotides not matched to a gene: 4. The CDR3 DNA follows: TGCGCCAGCAGCTTGGCCAGCGGGGGACCCTACGAGCAGTACTTC. This encodes CASSLASGGPYEQYF.

The chain employs TRBV5-1 and TRBJ2-1; possible D gene TRBD2, 5 bases. V lost 5 bases and J 6 bases, leaving 12 bases between the germline ends. Germline V gene sequence: CDR1 SGHRS, CDR2 YFSETQ. This CDR3 has 13 amino acids. CDR3 protein: CASSSVDRNEQFF. The DNA of the CDR3 is TGCGCCAGCAGTAGCGTTGATCGCAATGAGCAGTTCTTC.

The chain carries TRBV13 and TRBJ2-7; 11 bases are shared with TRBD1. Germline CDR1 is PRHDT and CDR2 is FYEKMQ (reference sequence). This CDR3 contains 16 residues. With 3 bases clipped from V and 3 bases from J, the junction kept 7 bases outside the gene matches. The CDR3 region has the DNA TGTGCCAGCAGCTTCGGGAGGACAGGGGGCTACTACGAGCAGTACTTC. It codes for CASSFGRTGGYYEQYF.

The V call is TRBV19, the J call TRBJ2-7, with 8 bases fitting TRBD1. The J segment lost 5 bases and the V segment lost 5 bases, leaving 8 bases of the junction unmatched. Germline assignment: CDR1 LNHDA and CDR2 SQIVND (reference sequence). The CDR3 consists of 14 residues. CDR3 sequence: CASSAGQGLDEQYF. The CDR3 nucleotides read TGTGCCAGTAGTGCCGGACAGGGATTGGACGAGCAGTACTTC.

The V call is TRBV19, the J call TRBJ2-7; TRBD2 matches 12 bases. V trimming: 3 bases; J trimming: 0 bases; junction bases outside the gene matches: 9. CDR3 length equals 18 residues. Germline V lookup: CDR1 LNHDA, CDR2 SQIVND (reference sequence). CDR3 nucleotides: TGTGCCAGTAGTATTTTTCCAAGGACTAGCGGGACCTCCTACGAGCAGTACTTC. This gives the protein CASSIFPRTSGTSYEQYF.

The chain has TRBV30 and TRBJ2-7; TRBD1 is a possible D gene (5 bases). CDR3 length: 14 amino acids. The V end was cut by 2 bases, the J end by 0 bases, with 11 bases between. Germline CDR1 and CDR2: GTSNPN and SVGIG (reference sequence). The CDR3: CAWSRQLSSYEQYF. The CDR3 DNA is TGTGCCTGGAGTAGACAGTTAAGCTCCTACGAGCAGTACTTC.

The V and J genes are TRBV3-1 (or the pseudogene TRBV3-2) and TRBJ2-5; TRBD2 aligns across 9 bases. The germline CDR1 and CDR2 sequences are LGHDT and YNNKEL (reference sequence). V lost 3 bases, J lost 4 bases, and 3 bases stayed unmatched. The CDR3 consists of 14 residues. CDR3 DNA: TGTGCCAGCAGCCAGGGCGGGAGGGGAGAGACCCAGTACTTC. This encodes CASSQGGRGETQYF.

The V and J genes are TRBV7-9 and TRBJ2-3, with 15 bases fitting TRBD2. The V and J ends lost 3 bases and 5 bases, in that order; junction bases with no gene match: 3. The V gene's germline CDR1 is SEHNR and CDR2 FQNEAQ (reference sequence). This CDR3 spans 16 amino acids. Here the CDR3 reads CASSFGLAGGKDTQYF. CDR3 DNA sequence: TGTGCCAGCAGCTTCGGACTAGCGGGAGGGAAAGATACGCAGTATTTT.

This clone has more than one count but fewer than ten. V usage is TRBV6-6 and J usage is TRBJ2-7; D uncertain. The germline CDR1 and CDR2 sequences are MNHNY and SVGAGI (reference sequence). Trimming removed 8 bases from V and 0 bases from J, with 14 bases in between. This CDR3 contains 14 residues. As DNA, the CDR3 is TGTGCCAGCGTTGAAGAAGTTAGCTCCTACGAGCAGTACTTC. Translation gives CASVEEVSSYEQYF.

The rearrangement links TRBV10-3 to TRBJ1-2; 10 bases align to TRBD1. The germline V gene has CDR1 ENHRY and CDR2 SYGVKD. The CDR3 length is 13 residues. Losses at the gene ends were 3 bases for V and 7 bases for J; bases not matched to a gene: 2. The CDR3: CAISDRDRGGYTF. The CDR3 DNA follows: TGTGCCATCAGTGACCGGGACAGGGGTGGCTACACCTTC.